The TCR beta chain described here comes from a study of T-cell memory formation after mild COVID-19. Study overall: The two donors had largely donor-specific TCR clusters. Study conclusions and caveats: Cross-reactive memory appears to have joined, as suggested by some responding clones showing up in pre-infection memory.

MiXCR was run by TCRdb on the 5' RACE reads, yielding one entry per CDR3 protein. Of under 650,000 distinct CDR3 sequences in the sample, roughly 17% were seen once. This CDR3 has 13 amino acids. Deletions cut 10 bases from V and 1 base from J, with 13 bases between. This clonotype came up many times. The antigen is unknown. Sequencing input: PBMCs or a T cell subset sorted from them (not recorded which). V usage is TRBV12-3 or TRBV12-4 and J usage is TRBJ1-1; unclear D gene. The origin of this receptor is an adult woman who had mild COVID-19 (a few samples of this study predate the infection). Cell type and time point are not known. The CDR3 region has the DNA TGTGCCACCAGCCCAACCCCGAACACTGAAGCTTTCTTT. Its protein product is CATSPTPNTEAFF.